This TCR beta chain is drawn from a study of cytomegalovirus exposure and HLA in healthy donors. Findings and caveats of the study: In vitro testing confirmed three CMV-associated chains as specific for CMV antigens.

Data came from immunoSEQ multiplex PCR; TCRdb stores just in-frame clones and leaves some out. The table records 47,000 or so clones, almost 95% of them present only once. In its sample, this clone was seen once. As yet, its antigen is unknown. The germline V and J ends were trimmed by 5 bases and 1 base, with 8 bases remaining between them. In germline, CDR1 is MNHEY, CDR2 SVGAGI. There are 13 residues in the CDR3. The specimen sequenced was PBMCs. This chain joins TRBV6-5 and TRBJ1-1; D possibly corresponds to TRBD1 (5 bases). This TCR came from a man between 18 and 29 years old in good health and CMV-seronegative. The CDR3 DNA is TGTGCCAGCAGTCTACAGGAGAACACTGAAGCTTTCTTT. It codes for CASSLQENTEAFF.